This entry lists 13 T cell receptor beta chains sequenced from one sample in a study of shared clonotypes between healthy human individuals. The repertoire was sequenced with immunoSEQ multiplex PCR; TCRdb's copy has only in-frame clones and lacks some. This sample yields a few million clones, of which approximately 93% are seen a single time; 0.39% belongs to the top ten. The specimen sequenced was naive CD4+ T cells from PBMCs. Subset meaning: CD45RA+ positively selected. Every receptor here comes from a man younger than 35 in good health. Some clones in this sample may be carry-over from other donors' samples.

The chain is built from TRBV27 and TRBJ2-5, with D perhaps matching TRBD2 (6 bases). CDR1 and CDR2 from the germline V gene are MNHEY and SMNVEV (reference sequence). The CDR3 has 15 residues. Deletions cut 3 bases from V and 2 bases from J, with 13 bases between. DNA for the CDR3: TGTGCCAGCAGTTTTCGTCGGGGACTGCAAGAGACCCAGTACTTC. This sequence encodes CASSFRRGLQETQYF.

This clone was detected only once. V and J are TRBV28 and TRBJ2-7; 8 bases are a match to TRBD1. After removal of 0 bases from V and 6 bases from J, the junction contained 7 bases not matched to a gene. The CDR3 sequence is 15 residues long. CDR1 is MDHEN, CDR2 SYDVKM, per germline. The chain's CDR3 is CASSLWQGASREQYF. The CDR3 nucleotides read TGTGCCAGCAGTTTATGGCAGGGGGCGTCTCGCGAGCAGTACTTC.

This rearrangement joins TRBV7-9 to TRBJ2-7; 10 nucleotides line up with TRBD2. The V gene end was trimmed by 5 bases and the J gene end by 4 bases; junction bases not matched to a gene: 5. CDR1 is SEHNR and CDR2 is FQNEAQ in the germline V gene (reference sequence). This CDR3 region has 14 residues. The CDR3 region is CASSPSGSTYEQYF. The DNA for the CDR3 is TGTGCCAGCAGCCCTAGCGGGAGTACATACGAGCAGTACTTC. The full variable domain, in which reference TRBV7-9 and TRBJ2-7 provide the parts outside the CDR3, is DTGVSQNPRHKITKRGQNVTFRCDPISEHNRLYWYRQTLGQGPEFLTYFQNEAQLEKSRLLSDRFSAERPKGSFSTLEIQRTEQGDSAMYLCASSPSGSTYEQYFGPGTRLTVT.

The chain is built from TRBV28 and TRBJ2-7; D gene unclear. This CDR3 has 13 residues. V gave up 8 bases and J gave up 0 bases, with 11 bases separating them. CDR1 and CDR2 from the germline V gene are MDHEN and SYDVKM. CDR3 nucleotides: TGTGCCAGCGAAAGGACGGTCTCCTACGAGCAGTACTTC. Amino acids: CASERTVSYEQYF.

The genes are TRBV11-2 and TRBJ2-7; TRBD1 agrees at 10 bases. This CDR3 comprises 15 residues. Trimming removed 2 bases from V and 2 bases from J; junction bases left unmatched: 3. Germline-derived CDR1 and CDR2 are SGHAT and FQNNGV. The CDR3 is CASSLIGQGAYEQYF. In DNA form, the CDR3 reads TGTGCCAGCAGCTTAATCGGACAGGGGGCCTACGAGCAGTACTTC.

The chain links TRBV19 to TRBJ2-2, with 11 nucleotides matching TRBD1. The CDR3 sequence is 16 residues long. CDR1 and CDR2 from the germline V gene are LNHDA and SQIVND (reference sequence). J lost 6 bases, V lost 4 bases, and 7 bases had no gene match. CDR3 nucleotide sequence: TGTGCCAGTAGTAACGGACAGGGGGCGTACGCCGGGGAGCTGTTTTTT. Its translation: CASSNGQGAYAGELFF.

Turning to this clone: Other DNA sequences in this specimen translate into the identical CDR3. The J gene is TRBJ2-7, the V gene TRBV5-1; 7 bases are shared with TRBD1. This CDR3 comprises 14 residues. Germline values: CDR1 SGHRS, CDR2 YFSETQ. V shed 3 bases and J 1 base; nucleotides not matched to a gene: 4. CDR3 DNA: TGCGCCAGCAGCTCCACAGGGGTATCCTACGAGCAGTACTTC. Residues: CASSSTGVSYEQYF.

This chain's CDR3 is CASSLGGTNEQFF. DNA for the CDR3: TGTGCCAGCAGCTTGGGAGGCACGAATGAGCAGTTCTTC. V is TRBV5-4 and J is TRBJ2-1; no definite D call. Germline V gene lookup returns CDR1 SGHNT and CDR2 YYREEE (reference sequence). The CDR3 is 13 residues long. Trimming shortened V by 0 bases and J by 7 bases, and 8 bases separated the two germline ends.

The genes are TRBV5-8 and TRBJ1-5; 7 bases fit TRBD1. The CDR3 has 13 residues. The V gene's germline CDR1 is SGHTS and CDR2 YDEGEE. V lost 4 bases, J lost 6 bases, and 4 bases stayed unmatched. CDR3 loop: CASSAQGGQPQHF. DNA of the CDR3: TGTGCCAGCAGCGCTCAGGGGGGTCAGCCCCAGCATTTT.

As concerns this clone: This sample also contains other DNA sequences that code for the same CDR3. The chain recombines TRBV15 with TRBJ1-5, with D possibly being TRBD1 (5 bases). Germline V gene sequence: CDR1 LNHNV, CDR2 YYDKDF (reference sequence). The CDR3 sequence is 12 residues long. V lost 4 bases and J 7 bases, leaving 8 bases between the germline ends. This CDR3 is CATSKGNQPQHF. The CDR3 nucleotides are TGTGCCACCAGCAAGGGGAACCAGCCCCAGCATTTT. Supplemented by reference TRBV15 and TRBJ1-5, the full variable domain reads DAMVIQNPRYQVTQFGKPVTLSCSQTLNHNVMYWYQQKSSQAPKLLFHYYDKDFNNEADTPDNFQSRRPNTSFCFLDIRSPGLGDTAMYLCATSKGNQPQHFGDGTRLSIL.

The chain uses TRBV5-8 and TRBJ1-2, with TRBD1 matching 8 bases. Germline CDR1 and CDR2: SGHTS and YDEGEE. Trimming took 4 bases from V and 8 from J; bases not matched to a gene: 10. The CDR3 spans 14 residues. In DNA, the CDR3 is TGTGCCAGCAGCCCAGGACAGGGTTTGGGCGGCTACACCTTC. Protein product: CASSPGQGLGGYTF.

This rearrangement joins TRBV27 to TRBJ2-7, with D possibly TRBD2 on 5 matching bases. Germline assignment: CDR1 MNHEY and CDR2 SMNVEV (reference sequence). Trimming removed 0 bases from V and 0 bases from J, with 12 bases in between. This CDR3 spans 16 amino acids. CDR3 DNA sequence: TGTGCCAGCAGTTTATCCGCTCTAGCTGGCTCCTACGAGCAGTACTTC. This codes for CASSLSALAGSYEQYF.

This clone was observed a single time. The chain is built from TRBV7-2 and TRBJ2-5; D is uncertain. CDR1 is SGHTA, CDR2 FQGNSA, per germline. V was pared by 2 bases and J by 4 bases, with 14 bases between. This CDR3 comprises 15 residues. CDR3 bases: TGTGCCAGCAGCTTAACTCGCGCTACATTAGAGACCCAGTACTTC. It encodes CASSLTRATLETQYF.